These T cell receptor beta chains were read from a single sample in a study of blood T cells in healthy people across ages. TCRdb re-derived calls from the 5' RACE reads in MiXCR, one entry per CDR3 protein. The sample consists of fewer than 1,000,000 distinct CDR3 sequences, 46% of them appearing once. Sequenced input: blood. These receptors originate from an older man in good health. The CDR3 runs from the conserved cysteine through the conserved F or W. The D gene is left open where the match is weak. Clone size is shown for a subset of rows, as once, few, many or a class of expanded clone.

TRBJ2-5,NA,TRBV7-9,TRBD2,CASSLHVAGVGETQYF,TGTGCCAGCAGCTTACACGTAGCGGGGGTAGGAGAGACCCAGTACTTC
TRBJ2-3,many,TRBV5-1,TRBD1,CASSLEGRGLDTQYF,TGCGCCAGCAGCTTGGAAGGCAGGGGGCTTGATACGCAGTATTTT
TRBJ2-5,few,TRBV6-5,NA,CASRPPGLMETQYF,TGTGCCAGCAGACCTCCGGGCCTAATGGAGACCCAGTACTTC
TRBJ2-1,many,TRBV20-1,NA,CSARSQTNEQFF,TGCAGTGCTAGGAGCCAGACCAATGAGCAGTTCTTC
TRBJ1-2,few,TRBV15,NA,CATNQTGSYGYTF,TGTGCCACCAACCAAACGGGAAGCTATGGCTACACCTTC
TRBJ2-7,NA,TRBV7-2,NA,CASSLATAQEQYF,TGTGCCAGCAGCTTAGCGACAGCTCAGGAGCAGTACTTC
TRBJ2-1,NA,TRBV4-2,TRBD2,CASSREGGTSGLSVYNEQFF,TGTGCCAGCAGCCGGGAAGGGGGGACTAGCGGGCTATCGGTATACAATGAGCAGTTCTTC
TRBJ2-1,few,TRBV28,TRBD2,CASSHGTSGSWTYNEQFF,TGTGCCAGCAGTCACGGGACTAGCGGGAGTTGGACCTACAATGAGCAGTTCTTC
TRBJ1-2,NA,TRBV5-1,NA,CASSSAGERYGYTF,TGCGCCAGCAGCTCCGCAGGGGAGAGGTATGGCTACACCTTC
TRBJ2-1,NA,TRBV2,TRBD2,CASIGTSGGYNEQFF,TGTGCCAGCATCGGGACTAGCGGGGGCTACAATGAGCAGTTCTTC
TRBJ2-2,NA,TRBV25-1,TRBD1,CASSDRQGGAKLFF,TGTGCCAGCAGTGATCGACAGGGTGGGGCGAAGCTGTTTTTT
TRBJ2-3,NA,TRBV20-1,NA,CCARLAGLPDTQYF,TGCTGTGCCAGACTGGCGGGACTCCCAGATACGCAGTATTTT
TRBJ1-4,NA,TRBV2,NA,CASTTGDEKLFF,TGTGCCAGCACAACAGGCGACGAAAAACTGTTTTTT
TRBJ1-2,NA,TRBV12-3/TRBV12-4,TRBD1,CASSSPGQNYGYTF,TGTGCCAGCAGCTCTCCGGGACAGAACTATGGCTACACCTTC
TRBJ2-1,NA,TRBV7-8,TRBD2,CASTQTLLGGRLTSYNEQFF,TGTGCCAGCACCCAGACCCTCCTCGGCGGGAGGCTCACCTCCTACAATGAGCAGTTCTTC
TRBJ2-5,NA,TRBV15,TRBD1,CATSRPRGQEETQYF,TGTGCCACCAGCAGGCCGCGGGGACAGGAAGAGACCCAGTACTTC
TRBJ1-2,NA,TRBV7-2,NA,CASSLARPRDYGYTF,TGTGCCAGCAGCTTAGCCCGCCCGCGGGACTATGGCTACACCTTC
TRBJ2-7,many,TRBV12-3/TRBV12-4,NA,CASSAAYEQYF,TGTGCCAGCAGTGCGGCCTACGAGCAGTACTTC
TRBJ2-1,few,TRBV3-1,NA,CASSPLRERDNEQFF,TGTGCCAGCAGCCCTCTTCGGGAGCGGGACAATGAGCAGTTCTTC
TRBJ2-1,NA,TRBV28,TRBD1,CASSFAGTGTEQFF,TGTGCCAGCAGTTTTGCCGGGACAGGGACTGAGCAGTTCTTC
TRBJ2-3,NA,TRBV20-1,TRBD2,CSARDGLAESTDTQYF,TGCAGTGCTAGAGATGGGCTAGCGGAGAGCACAGATACGCAGTATTTT
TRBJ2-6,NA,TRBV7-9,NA,CASSVQGSGANVLTF,TGTGCCAGCAGCGTACAGGGTTCTGGGGCCAACGTCCTGACTTTC